This is a list of T cell receptor beta chains from one sample in a study of OX40 agonist ivuxolimab in advanced cancers. Clones were sequenced by immunoSEQ multiplex PCR, and TCRdb holds only the in-frame ones, with some missing. This table has 60,000 to 65,000 clones, almost 85% appearing once. This sample comprised CD4+ or CD8+ T cells sorted from blood, obtained in a trial of the OX40 agonist ivuxolimab. These receptors originate from an adult with an advanced solid tumor such as melanoma, head and neck, liver or kidney cancer. Each CDR3 is given without its conserved first and last residue. D genes are given only for firm matches.

d_gene | v_gene | len | CDR3aa
TRBD1 | TRBV7-9 | 13 | ASSLGGQRGTEAF
- | TRBV5-8 | 9 | ASKRNTEAF
- | TRBV18 | 13 | ASSRTFASTDTQY
TRBD1 | TRBV4-3 | 13 | ASSRRTGGYYGYT
TRBD1 | TRBV4-2 | 12 | ASSQGQGEETQY
- | TRBV28 | 11 | ASGRGTNYGYT
TRBD1 | TRBV6-1 | 16 | ASSDAPTGQGPGYGYT
TRBD1 | TRBV29-1 | 12 | SVTGEAGANVLT
- | TRBV27 | 14 | ASTSRQALAKNIQY
- | TRBV2 | 13 | ASRSESSYNSPLH
- | TRBV18 | 15 | ASSPSGVLETNEKLF
TRBD1 | TRBV7-6 | 15 | ASSLRQGAGTNEKLF
TRBD2 | TRBV6-6 | 14 | ASSYSLAGVWNEQF
- | TRBV5-1 | 14 | ASSFSGGSSGNTIY
- | TRBV7-9 | 10 | ASSLGVGTQY
- | TRBV7-9 | 12 | ASSSPRGPYEQY
- | TRBV6-1 | 14 | ASSEARGFGNQPQH
TRBD1 | TRBV7-8 | 11 | ASRYRGDQPQH
- | TRBV7-2 | 12 | ASSVTPGTYEQY
- | TRBV7-8 | 13 | ASSPPRSGATEAF
TRBD1 | TRBV14 | 13 | ASSRGQGTLYGYT
TRBD2 | TRBV2 | 13 | ASSEAQGELADKY
- | TRBV28 | 12 | ASSLWASSYEQY
TRBD1 | TRBV2 | 13 | ASSEVGQGDYGYT
- | TRBV28 | 13 | ASSFVRQSTDTQY
TRBD1 | TRBV10-3 | 14 | AISSTIGQELYGYT
TRBD1 | TRBV29-1 | 12 | SVTGSPGGTEAF
TRBD2 | TRBV7-2 | 13 | ASSLALAGGYEQY
- | TRBV19 | 13 | ASSKAGASYNEQF
- | TRBV6-6 | 14 | ASKPSAGTGASIQY
- | TRBV11-3 | 14 | ASSLGGAISSYEQY
- | TRBV7-2 | 15 | ASSLGAGQNSGNTIY
TRBD2 | TRBV7-9 | 12 | ASSASGSGYEQY
- | TRBV11-2 | 11 | ASSMDWNTEAF
TRBD1 | TRBV7-2 | 12 | ASSSRDRAYEQY
TRBD1 | TRBV2 | 13 | ASRNQQGTLSPLH